This TCR beta chain originates from a study of cytomegalovirus exposure and HLA in healthy donors. Broader study findings: A later analysis, which compared TCR beta chains of equal frequency, found the HLA-associated ones more clonally expanded. The authors later found most CMV-associated TCR beta chains appeared HLA-restricted.

V dropped 7 bases and J dropped 2; count of bases not matched to a gene: 7. The CDR3 extends over 14 amino acids. Germline V gene sequence: CDR1 ENHRY, CDR2 SYGVKD. This PCR relied on a set of 60 Vbeta primers and 13 Jbeta primers. Data came from immunoSEQ multiplex PCR; TCRdb stores just in-frame clones and leaves some out. Of 150,000 or so clones in the sample, almost 85% were seen once. With respect to this clone: Its cognate antigen is unknown.

The sequenced material came from PBMCs. The source of this sequence is a man aged 30 to 45 in good health and CMV-seronegative. The rearrangement links TRBV10-3 to TRBJ2-7; TRBD1 matches at 8 bases. This CDR3 reads CAITQGQGAYEQYF. In DNA form, the CDR3 reads TGTGCCATCACCCAAGGACAGGGAGCCTACGAGCAGTACTTC.